This T cell receptor (beta chain) was captured by sequencing in a study of vaccination and CD4 T cells after COVID-19. Study background: PCR on nasal swabs identified SARS-CoV-2 in convalescent patients, of whom fewer than ten were mild and one severe. At a median around 92 days (range 35 to 161) after diagnosis, post-COVID samples were drawn.

Study-level findings and limits: Spike mono-reactivity marked 304 of 307 vaccine-specific clones in convalescent patients.

Concerning this clonotype itself: As yet, its antigen is unknown.

Cultured CD4+ T cells had their DNA profiled by the Oncomine TCR Beta short-read assay. TCRdb analysed the PCR reads with MiXCR anew, one entry per CDR3 protein. Altogether around 21,000 distinct CDR3 sequences are present, approximately 49% being singletons, with the ten largest covering around 3.6%. The CDR3 is 14 amino acids. The V gene's germline CDR1 is LGHDT and CDR2 YNNKEL (reference sequence). With V trimmed by 1 base and J by 5 bases, 4 bases remained unmatched. Treatment reported: roughly ten-day PBMC culture with coronavirus spike peptide pools or control peptides (ViraFEST assay). Sample: CD4+ T cells from blood, cultured in vitro. J is TRBJ1-1 and V is TRBV3-1; TRBD1 aligns across 7 bases. This clonotype originated in a human donor who had recovered from COVID-19. The CDR3 reads CASSQGRGPTEAFF. CDR3 in DNA: TGTGCCAGCAGCCAAGGTAGGGGGCCGACTGAAGCTTTCTTT.